This T cell receptor beta chain was identified during a study of shared clonotypes between healthy human individuals. Study context: Each donor had three CD4 naive, three CD4 memory, two CD8 naive and one CD8 memory plate.

Broader study findings: Sampling involved blood alone; tissue repertoires likely differ.

Sequencing used immunoSEQ multiplex PCR; TCRdb keeps in-frame clones, though not all of them. The table includes 600,000 to 750,000 clones, 90% detected once. All participating donors were Caucasian adults from Nashville, Tennessee. This CDR3 contains 15 residues. Germline V gene sequence: CDR1 MNHEY, CDR2 SMNVEV (reference sequence). Deletions cut 2 bases from V and 0 bases from J, with 11 bases between. Concerning this clone itself: What it recognizes is unknown.

The specimen sequenced was memory CD8+ T cells from PBMCs. Subset defined: CD45RO+ cells pooled with CCR7-negative TemRA cells. The TCR was taken from a man younger than 35 in good health. Some clones in this sample may be carry-over from other donors' samples. The rearrangement joins TRBV27 to TRBJ2-7, with no clear D. The CDR3 reads CASSLLLSASYEQYF. CDR3 coding DNA: TGTGCCAGCAGTTTACTTCTATCAGCCTCCTACGAGCAGTACTTC.